One sample yielded the 28 T cell receptor beta chains listed below, sequenced in a study of beta chain features in type 1 diabetes. The study reverse transcribed the entire isolated RNA, so it sequenced expressed TCRB transcripts. Generated by immunoSEQ multiplex PCR, the TCRdb table keeps only in-frame clones and is missing some. The repertoire has about 360,000 clones, around 12% of them found once; the top ten carry 0.017%. Sequencing was performed on naive CD4+ T cells from blood. The receptors derive from a man younger than 35 in good health.

This clone was detected only a few times. This chain uses TRBV7-2 with TRBJ2-1, with 8 positions matching TRBD2. With V trimmed by 3 bases and J by 4 bases, 2 bases remained unmatched. The CDR3 runs to 14 residues. The germline V gene encodes CDR1 SGHTA and CDR2 FQGNSA. The CDR3 DNA sequence: TGTGCCAGCAGCTTTAGCGGGACGTACAATGAGCAGTTCTTC. It yields the protein CASSFSGTYNEQFF.

This clone was recorded a few times. The CDR3 nucleotides read TGTGCCAGCAGCGCCCTTGGGGGAGGGGAGACCCAGTACTTC. Translated, it gives CASSALGGGETQYF. The chain employs TRBV9 and TRBJ2-5, with 7 bases identical to TRBD2. V gave up 3 bases and J gave up 5 bases; unmatched junction bases: 7. Germline V lookup: CDR1 SGDLS, CDR2 YYNGEE. This CDR3 region has 14 residues.

This rearrangement joins TRBV30 to TRBJ1-2, with D possibly TRBD1 on 6 matching bases. The ends were cut back, 0 bases at V and 6 bases at J, with 11 bases in the middle. Germline lookup yields CDR1 GTSNPN and CDR2 SVGIG (reference sequence). The CDR3 covers 13 residues. The CDR3 loop is CAWSVGGEDGYTF. The DNA of the CDR3 is TGTGCCTGGAGTGTAGGGGGGGAAGATGGCTACACCTTC. Complete variable domain (other parts from reference TRBV30 and TRBJ1-2): SQTIHQWPATLVQPVGSPLSLECTVEGTSNPNLYWYRQAAGRGLQLLFYSVGIGQISSEVPQNLSASRPQDRQFILSSKKLLLSDSGFYLCAWSVGGEDGYTFGSGTRLTVV.

This clone showed up just a few times. The V gene is TRBV10-3, the J gene TRBJ2-5; weak D call: TRBD2 (5 bases). Trimming shortened V by 0 bases and J by 0 bases, and 5 bases separated the two germline ends. The CDR3 length is 14 residues. Looked up from germline, CDR1 is ENHRY and CDR2 is SYGVKD. The CDR3 DNA is TGTGCCATCAGTGAGTCAGCGGACCAAGAGACCCAGTACTTC. Translation gives CAISESADQETQYF.

This chain joins TRBV4-2 and TRBJ1-2; TRBD1 might be the D (6 bases). The V end lost 2 bases, the J end lost 4 bases, and 20 bases lay between the germline ends. The CDR3 has 17 residues. CDR1 and CDR2 (germline): LGHNA, YNFKEQ. The chain's CDR3 is CASSQTGGAYPGYGYTF. Here the CDR3 DNA reads TGTGCCAGCAGCCAAACGGGGGGCGCTTATCCAGGCTATGGCTACACCTTC.

The V gene is TRBV5-1, the J gene TRBJ1-4; unclear D gene. V gave up 4 bases and J gave up 8 bases, with 18 bases separating them. The CDR3 spans 15 residues. Germline V CDR1 and CDR2: SGHRS, YFSETQ. CDR3 loop: CASSPRTRAGEKLFF. CDR3 DNA: TGCGCCAGCAGCCCAAGGACCCGGGCGGGGGAAAAACTGTTTTTT.

This clone was counted a few times. V usage is TRBV5-4 and J usage is TRBJ2-7; 7 bases fit TRBD1. With V trimmed by 4 bases and J by 1 base, 8 bases remained unmatched. The length of the CDR3 is 15 residues. Germline-derived CDR1 and CDR2 are SGHNT and YYREEE (reference sequence). The CDR3 DNA follows: TGTGCCAGCAGCCTGGCCGGGACAGTGTCCTACGAGCAGTACTTC. Encoded protein: CASSLAGTVSYEQYF.

Only a few counts were recorded for this clone. V usage is TRBV6-5 and J usage is TRBJ2-5; TRBD1 aligns across 8 bases. The ends lost 2 bases at V and 7 bases at J; junction bases unmatched: 12. There are 16 residues in the CDR3. The V gene's germline CDR1 is MNHEY and CDR2 SVGAGI. The CDR3 region has the DNA TGTGCCAGCAGTTACGTCGGGACAGGAGAAGGGGCGACCCAGTACTTC. This encodes CASSYVGTGEGATQYF.

This clone was seen only a few times. This chain uses TRBV7-3 with TRBJ2-6; D possibly corresponds to TRBD1 (6 bases). V lost 3 bases and J lost 2, with 8 bases in between. Germline V lookup: CDR1 SGHTA, CDR2 FQGTGA. The CDR3 length is 15 residues. CDR3 DNA sequence: TGTGCCAGCAGCTTTTACAGGGCTGGGGCCAACGTCCTGACTTTC. Its translation is CASSFYRAGANVLTF.

This clone was seen more than once but under ten times. This rearrangement joins TRBV30 to TRBJ1-1, with 7 bases fitting TRBD1. V was pared by 5 bases and J by 5 bases, with 8 bases of the junction left unmatched. Germline loops: CDR1 GTSNPN, CDR2 SVGIG (reference sequence). The CDR3 is 13 amino acids. CDR3 protein: CAWDRQGATEAFF. The CDR3 DNA is TGTGCCTGGGACCGACAGGGTGCGACTGAAGCTTTCTTT.

This clone has more than one count but fewer than ten. The rearrangement links TRBV7-9 to TRBJ1-1; weak D call: TRBD1 (6 bases). V gave up 2 bases and J gave up 7 bases, with 20 bases separating them. The CDR3 totals 16 residues. Germline V CDR1 and CDR2: SEHNR, FQNEAQ (reference sequence). The CDR3 DNA reads TGTGCCAGCAGCTTACGACGGACAGCTGGGGGTTATGAAGCTTTCTTT. It specifies CASSLRRTAGGYEAFF.

This clone was detected only a few times. This chain joins TRBV5-6 and TRBJ2-2, with D tentatively TRBD2 (5 bases). This CDR3 is built from 15 residues. V shed 0 bases and J shed 1 base, with 7 bases lying between them. The V gene's germline CDR1 is SGHDT and CDR2 YYEEEE. The CDR3 DNA sequence: TGTGCCAGCAGCTTGGGGGAGAGGAACACCGGGGAGCTGTTTTTT. It is translated as CASSLGERNTGELFF.

The chain links TRBV28 to TRBJ1-3, with D possibly TRBD1 on 5 matching bases. V lost 7 bases to trimming and J lost 2 bases, with 18 bases between them. Germline lookup yields CDR1 MDHEN and CDR2 SYDVKM. The CDR3 consists of 16 residues. The DNA for the CDR3 is TGTGCCAGCAATCCCAGGGCAGGGTCCCCTGGAAACACCATATATTTT. This gives the protein CASNPRAGSPGNTIYF.

This clone was recorded a few times. This rearrangement joins TRBV7-2 to TRBJ2-7; the match to TRBD1 covers 7 bases. The CDR3 runs 13 residues. Trimming took 5 bases from V and 5 from J; bases not matched to a gene: 6. Germline loops: CDR1 SGHTA, CDR2 FQGNSA. This chain's CDR3 is CASSPQTGDEQYF. Written as DNA, the CDR3 is TGTGCCAGCAGCCCCCAAACAGGGGACGAGCAGTACTTC.

The V gene is TRBV30, the J gene TRBJ1-2; D ambiguous. This CDR3 comprises 11 residues. V was trimmed by 0 bases and J by 6 bases, leaving 5 bases between them. Per the germline V gene, CDR1 is GTSNPN and CDR2 is SVGIG (reference sequence). The CDR3 reads CAWSVSDGYTF. The CDR3 DNA reads TGTGCCTGGAGTGTATCAGATGGCTACACCTTC.

The sample holds a few counts of this clone. The rearrangement joins TRBV18 to TRBJ1-1; D is uncertain. Germline assignment: CDR1 KGHSH and CDR2 LQKENI. Trimming removed 5 bases at V and 3 bases at J, with 7 bases between. This CDR3 is 12 amino acids long. CDR3 sequence (DNA): TGTGCCAGCTCAAATCGGGACACTGAAGCTTTCTTT. This translates into CASSNRDTEAFF.

Only a few counts were recorded for this clone. This chain uses TRBV15 with TRBJ1-4; 8 bases agree with TRBD1. The V gene end was trimmed by 6 bases and the J gene end by 0 bases; junction bases not matched to a gene: 12. This CDR3 spans 18 amino acids. CDR1 is LNHNV, CDR2 YYDKDF, per germline (reference sequence). The CDR3 loop reads CATRSPGQALATNEKLFF. The CDR3 bases are TGTGCCACCAGGTCGCCGGGACAGGCGCTTGCAACTAATGAAAAACTGTTTTTT.

In its sample, this clone was seen a few times. J is TRBJ2-1 and V is TRBV10-3, with 7 bases identical to TRBD2. Germline CDR1 reads ENHRY; CDR2 reads SYGVKD. The CDR3 loop spans 15 amino acids. V dropped 3 bases and J dropped 9; count of bases not matched to a gene: 11. CDR3 loop: CAISDKAGEYSEQFF. In DNA form, the CDR3 reads TGTGCCATCAGTGATAAGGCGGGAGAGTATAGTGAGCAGTTCTTC.

V usage is TRBV29-1 and J usage is TRBJ2-1; D uncertain. Germline V gives CDR1 SQVTM, CDR2 ANQGSEA. Trimming pared 2 bases from V and 0 bases from J, leaving 8 bases between. The CDR3 has 14 amino acids. The CDR3 DNA sequence: TGCAGCGTTGAAATACACCTCTCCTACAATGAGCAGTTCTTC. Its translation: CSVEIHLSYNEQFF.

The table lists this clone with a few counts. The chain employs TRBV7-9 and TRBJ2-7; 7 nucleotides align to TRBD1. Germline CDR1 SEHNR, CDR2 FQNEAQ (reference sequence). CDR3 length equals 14 residues. Trimming removed 5 bases from V and 2 bases from J; junction bases left unmatched: 6. The CDR3 nucleotides read TGTGCCAGCAGCCTGGCAGGGGGTCCCTACGAGCAGTACTTC. This gives the protein CASSLAGGPYEQYF.

A few counts support this clone. The V and J genes are TRBV4-1 and TRBJ2-7; 9 bases line up with TRBD1. Trimming at V came to 5 bases and at J to 7 bases, leaving 15 bases not matched to a gene. This CDR3 spans 16 amino acids. Germline V gives CDR1 MGHRA, CDR2 YSYEKL. CDR3 sequence reads: CASSTYSGTGTGEQYF. Here the CDR3 DNA reads TGCGCCAGCAGCACTTACTCCGGGACAGGGACGGGGGAGCAGTACTTC.

This clone has just a few counts. This chain links TRBV9 with TRBJ2-3; no definite D call. Per the germline V gene, CDR1 is SGDLS and CDR2 is YYNGEE. Trimming took off 0 bases at V and 4 bases at J, with 6 bases between the two ends. The length of the CDR3 is 13 residues. The CDR3 DNA reads TGTGCCAGCAGCGTAGGGTCGGCAGATACGCAGTATTTT. It is translated as CASSVGSADTQYF.

The chain combines TRBV7-2 with TRBJ1-1; D is undetermined. V lost 7 bases, J lost 6 bases, and 15 bases lay in between. Germline assignment: CDR1 SGHTA and CDR2 FQGNSA. The CDR3 contains 13 residues. The CDR3 DNA sequence: TGTGCCAGCAACCGCCAATTTGACTCTGAAGCTTTCTTT. Its translation is CASNRQFDSEAFF.

This clone was seen a few times. The chain employs TRBV6-5 and TRBJ2-7; D not certain. The CDR3 is made up of 11 amino acids. The V end lost 2 bases, the J end lost 12 bases, and 11 bases lay between the germline ends. The V gene's germline CDR1 is MNHEY and CDR2 SVGAGI. DNA for the CDR3: TGTGCCAGCAGTTACGATACAGTTTGGTACTTC. The encoded protein is CASSYDTVWYF.

This clone was observed a few times. This chain joins TRBV7-2 and TRBJ2-2; 14 nucleotides align to TRBD2. Trimming took 6 bases from V and 7 from J; bases not matched to a gene: 7. The CDR3 spans 16 residues. CDR1 is SGHTA and CDR2 is FQGNSA in the germline V gene. The CDR3 here is CASRRPGLAGDGELFF. The DNA for the CDR3 is TGTGCCAGCAGGAGACCGGGACTAGCGGGGGACGGGGAGCTGTTTTTT.

J is TRBJ2-7 and V is TRBV28; perhaps TRBD1 as D (5 bases). Trimming shortened V by 3 bases and J by 1 base, and 7 bases separated the two germline ends. The germline CDR1 and CDR2 sequences are MDHEN and SYDVKM. The CDR3 contains 13 residues. The CDR3 bases are TGTGCCAGCAGTTTGGGGCATTCCTACGAGCAGTACTTC. This codes for CASSLGHSYEQYF.

CDR3 in amino acids: CASSVVGSGGAGEQFF. The DNA for the CDR3 is TGTGCCAGCAGCGTAGTGGGTAGCGGGGGGGCGGGTGAGCAGTTCTTC. The chain is built from TRBV9 and TRBJ2-1, with 11 bases fitting TRBD2. CDR1 and CDR2 (germline): SGDLS, YYNGEE. The CDR3 loop spans 16 amino acids. With V trimmed by 0 bases and J by 9 bases, 8 bases remained unmatched.

V is TRBV19 and J is TRBJ1-3, with no clear D. V gave up 7 bases and J gave up 4 bases, with 17 bases separating them. This CDR3 has 15 residues. Germline values: CDR1 LNHDA, CDR2 SQIVND (reference sequence). The DNA for the CDR3 is TGTGCCAGTACCCACCGGTGGTATCGGGGAAACACCATATATTTT. Its protein is CASTHRWYRGNTIYF.